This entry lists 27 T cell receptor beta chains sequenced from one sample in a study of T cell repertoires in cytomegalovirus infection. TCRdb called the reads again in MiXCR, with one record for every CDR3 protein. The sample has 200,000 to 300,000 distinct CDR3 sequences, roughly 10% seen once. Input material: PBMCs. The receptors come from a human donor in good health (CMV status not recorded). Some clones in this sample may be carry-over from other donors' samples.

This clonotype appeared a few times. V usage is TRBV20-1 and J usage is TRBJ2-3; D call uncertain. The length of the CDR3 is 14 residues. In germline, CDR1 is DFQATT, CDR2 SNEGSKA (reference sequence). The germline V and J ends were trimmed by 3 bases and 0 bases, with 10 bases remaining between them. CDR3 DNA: TGCAGTGCTAGTGACGTGACTAGCACAGATACGCAGTATTTT. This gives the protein CSASDVTSTDTQYF.

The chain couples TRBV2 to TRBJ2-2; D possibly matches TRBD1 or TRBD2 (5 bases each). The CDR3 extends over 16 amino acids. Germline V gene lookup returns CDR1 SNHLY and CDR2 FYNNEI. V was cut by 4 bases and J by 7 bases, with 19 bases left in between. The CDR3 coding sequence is TGTGCCAGCAGTGCACTAGGGCAGGGCGGAATCGGGGAGCTGTTTTTT. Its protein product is CASSALGQGGIGELFF.

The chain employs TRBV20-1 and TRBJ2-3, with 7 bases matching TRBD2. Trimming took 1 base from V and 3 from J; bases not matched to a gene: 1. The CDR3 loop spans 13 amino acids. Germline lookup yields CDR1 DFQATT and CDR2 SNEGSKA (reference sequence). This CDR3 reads CSARGLATDTQYF. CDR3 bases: TGCAGTGCTAGAGGACTAGCTACAGATACGCAGTATTTT.

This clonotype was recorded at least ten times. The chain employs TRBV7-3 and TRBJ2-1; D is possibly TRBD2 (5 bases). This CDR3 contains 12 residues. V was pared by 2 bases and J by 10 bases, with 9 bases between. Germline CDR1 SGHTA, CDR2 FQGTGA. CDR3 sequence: CASSLEGTEQFF. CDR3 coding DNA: TGTGCCAGCAGCTTAGAGGGAACCGAGCAGTTCTTC.

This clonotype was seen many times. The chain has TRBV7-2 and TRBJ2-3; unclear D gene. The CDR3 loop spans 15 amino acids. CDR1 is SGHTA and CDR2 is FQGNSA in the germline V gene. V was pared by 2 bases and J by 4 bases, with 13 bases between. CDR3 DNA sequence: TGTGCCAGCAGCTTATCGGCTAGAGCCGCAGATACGCAGTATTTT. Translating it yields CASSLSARAADTQYF.

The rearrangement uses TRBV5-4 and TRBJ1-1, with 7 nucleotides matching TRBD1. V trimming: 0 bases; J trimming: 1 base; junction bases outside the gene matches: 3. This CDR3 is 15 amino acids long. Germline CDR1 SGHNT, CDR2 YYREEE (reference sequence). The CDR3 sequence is CASSLEAGGNTEAFF. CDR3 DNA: TGTGCCAGCAGCTTGGAGGCAGGGGGGAACACTGAAGCTTTCTTT.

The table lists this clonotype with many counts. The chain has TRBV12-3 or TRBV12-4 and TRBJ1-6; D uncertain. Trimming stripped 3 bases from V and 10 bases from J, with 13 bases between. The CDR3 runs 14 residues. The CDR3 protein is CASSFRTAMSPLHF. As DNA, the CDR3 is TGTGCCAGCAGTTTCCGTACAGCCATGTCACCCCTCCACTTT.

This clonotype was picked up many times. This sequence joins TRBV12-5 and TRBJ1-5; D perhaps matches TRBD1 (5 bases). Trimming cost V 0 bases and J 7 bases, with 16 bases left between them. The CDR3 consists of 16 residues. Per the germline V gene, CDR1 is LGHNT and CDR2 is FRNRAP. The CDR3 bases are TGTGCTAGTGGTTTGGTATCGGGGGGTGTGAACCAGCCCCAGCATTTT. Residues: CASGLVSGGVNQPQHF.

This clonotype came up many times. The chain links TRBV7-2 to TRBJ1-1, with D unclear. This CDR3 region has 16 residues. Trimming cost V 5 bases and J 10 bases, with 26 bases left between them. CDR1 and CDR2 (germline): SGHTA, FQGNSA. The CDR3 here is CASSPTTRDLQRAAFF. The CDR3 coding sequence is TGTGCCAGCAGCCCGACAACACGAGACCTTCAAAGGGCAGCTTTCTTT.

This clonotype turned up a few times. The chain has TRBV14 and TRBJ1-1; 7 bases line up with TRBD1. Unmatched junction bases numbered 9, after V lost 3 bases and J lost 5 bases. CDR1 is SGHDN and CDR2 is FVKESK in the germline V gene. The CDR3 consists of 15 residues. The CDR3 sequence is CASSHWTGVGTEAFF. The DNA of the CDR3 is TGTGCCAGCAGCCATTGGACAGGAGTGGGGACTGAAGCTTTCTTT.

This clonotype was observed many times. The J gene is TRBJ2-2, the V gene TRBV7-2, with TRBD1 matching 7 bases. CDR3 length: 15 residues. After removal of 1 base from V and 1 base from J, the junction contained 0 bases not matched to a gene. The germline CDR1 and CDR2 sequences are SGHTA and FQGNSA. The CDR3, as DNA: TGTGCCAGCAGCTTAGGGGACAGGAACACCGGGGAGCTGTTTTTT. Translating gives CASSLGDRNTGELFF.

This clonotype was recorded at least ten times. CDR3 nucleotide sequence: TGTGCCAGCAGCCCTGACCCGGCGGTAAACACCATATATTTT. Translation: CASSPDPAVNTIYF. This chain uses TRBV7-6 with TRBJ1-3; D uncertain. The CDR3 runs 14 residues. Germline CDR1 SGHVS, CDR2 FNYEAQ. Trimming pared 5 bases from V and 6 bases from J, leaving 14 bases between.

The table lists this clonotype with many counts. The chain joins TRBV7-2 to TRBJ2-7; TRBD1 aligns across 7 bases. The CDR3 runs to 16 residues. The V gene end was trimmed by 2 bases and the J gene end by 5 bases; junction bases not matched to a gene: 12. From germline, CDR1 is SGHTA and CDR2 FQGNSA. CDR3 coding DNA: TGTGCCAGCAGCTTAAGAACAGGGGTATTACCTAACGAGCAGTACTTC. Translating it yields CASSLRTGVLPNEQYF.

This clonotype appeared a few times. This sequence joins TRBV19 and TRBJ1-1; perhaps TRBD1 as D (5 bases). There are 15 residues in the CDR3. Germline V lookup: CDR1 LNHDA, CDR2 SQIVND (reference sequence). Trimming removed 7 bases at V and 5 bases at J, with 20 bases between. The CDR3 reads CASTVPGTLGTEAFF. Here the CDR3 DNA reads TGTGCCAGTACCGTCCCCGGGACCCTGGGGACTGAAGCTTTCTTT. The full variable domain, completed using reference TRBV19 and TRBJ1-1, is DGGITQSPKYLFRKEGQNVTLSCEQNLNHDAMYWYRQDPGQGLRLIYYSQIVNDFQKGDIAEGYSVSREKKESFPLTVTSAQKNPTAFYLCASTVPGTLGTEAFFGQGTRLTVV.

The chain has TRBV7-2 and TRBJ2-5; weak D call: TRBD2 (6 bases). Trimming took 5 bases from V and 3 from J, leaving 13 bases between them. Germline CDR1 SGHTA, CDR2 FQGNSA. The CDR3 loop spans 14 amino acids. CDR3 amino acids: CASSHRGGKETQYF. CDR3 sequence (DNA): TGTGCCAGCAGCCACCGTGGGGGGAAAGAGACCCAGTACTTC. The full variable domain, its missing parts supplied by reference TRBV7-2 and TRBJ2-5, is GAGVSQSPSNKVTEKGKDVELRCDPISGHTALYWYRQSLGQGLEFLIYFQGNSAPDKSGLPSDRFSAERTGGSVSTLTIQRTQQEDSAVYLCASSHRGGKETQYFGPGTRLLVL.

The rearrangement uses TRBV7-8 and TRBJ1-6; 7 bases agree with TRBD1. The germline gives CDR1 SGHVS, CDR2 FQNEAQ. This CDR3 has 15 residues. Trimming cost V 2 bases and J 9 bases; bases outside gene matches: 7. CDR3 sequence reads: CASSLRQGWGSPLHF. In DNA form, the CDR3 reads TGTGCCAGCAGCTTACGACAGGGTTGGGGTTCACCCCTCCACTTT. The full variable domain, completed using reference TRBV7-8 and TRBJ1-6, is GAGVSQSPRYKVAKRGQDVALRCDPISGHVSLFWYQQALGQGPEFLTYFQNEAQLDKSGLPSDRFFAERPEGSVSTLKIQRTQQEDSAVYLCASSLRQGWGSPLHFGNGTRLTVT.

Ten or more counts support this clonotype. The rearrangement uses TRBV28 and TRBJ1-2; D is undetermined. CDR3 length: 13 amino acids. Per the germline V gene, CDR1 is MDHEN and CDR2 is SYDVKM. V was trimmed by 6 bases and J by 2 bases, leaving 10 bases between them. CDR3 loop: CASSGRANYGYTF. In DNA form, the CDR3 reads TGTGCCAGCAGCGGCAGAGCAAACTATGGCTACACCTTC.

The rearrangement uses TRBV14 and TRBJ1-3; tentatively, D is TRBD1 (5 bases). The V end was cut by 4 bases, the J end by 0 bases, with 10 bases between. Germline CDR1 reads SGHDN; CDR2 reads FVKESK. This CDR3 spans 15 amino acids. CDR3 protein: CASSPKTGSGNTIYF. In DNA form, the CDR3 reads TGTGCCAGCAGCCCGAAAACAGGCTCTGGAAACACCATATATTTT.

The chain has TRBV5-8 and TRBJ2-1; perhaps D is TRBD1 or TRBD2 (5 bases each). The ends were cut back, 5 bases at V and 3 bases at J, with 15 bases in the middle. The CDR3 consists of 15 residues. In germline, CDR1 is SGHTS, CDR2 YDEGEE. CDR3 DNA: TGTGCCAGCAGGCGCCCCGGGACGGGCTACAATGAGCAGTTCTTC. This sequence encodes CASRRPGTGYNEQFF.

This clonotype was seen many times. This CDR3 reads CASSYGVGVYNEQFF. CDR3 nucleotides: TGTGCCAGCAGTTATGGGGTGGGGGTATACAATGAGCAGTTCTTC. The V call is TRBV6-5, the J call TRBJ2-1; D could derive from TRBD1 or TRBD2 (5 bases each). The V gene lost 3 bases and the J gene lost 4 bases, with 13 bases spanning the gap. Germline V lookup: CDR1 MNHEY, CDR2 SVGAGI. This CDR3 is built from 15 residues.

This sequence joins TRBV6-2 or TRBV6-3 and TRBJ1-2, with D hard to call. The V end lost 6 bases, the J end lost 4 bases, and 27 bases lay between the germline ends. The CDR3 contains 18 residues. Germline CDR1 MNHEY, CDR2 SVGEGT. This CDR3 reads CASSKFTPGLNHFYGYTF. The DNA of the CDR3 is TGTGCCAGCAGCAAATTTACACCAGGACTAAACCACTTCTATGGCTACACCTTC.

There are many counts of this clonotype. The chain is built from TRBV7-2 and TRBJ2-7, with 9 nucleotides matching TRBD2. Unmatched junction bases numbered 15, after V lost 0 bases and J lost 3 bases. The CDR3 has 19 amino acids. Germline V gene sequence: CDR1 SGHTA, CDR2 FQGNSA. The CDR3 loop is CASSLAHSSGIGKGYEQYF. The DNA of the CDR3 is TGTGCCAGCAGCTTAGCTCACTCTAGCGGGATTGGTAAGGGCTACGAGCAGTACTTC. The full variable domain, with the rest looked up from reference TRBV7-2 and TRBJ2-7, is GAGVSQSPSNKVTEKGKDVELRCDPISGHTALYWYRQSLGQGLEFLIYFQGNSAPDKSGLPSDRFSAERTGGSVSTLTIQRTQQEDSAVYLCASSLAHSSGIGKGYEQYFGPGTRLTVT.

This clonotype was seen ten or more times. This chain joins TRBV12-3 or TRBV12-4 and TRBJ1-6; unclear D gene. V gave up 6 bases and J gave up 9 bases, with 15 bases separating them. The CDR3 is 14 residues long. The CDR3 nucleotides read TGTGCCAGCAGGGACCGGGTCATCGGTTCACCCCTCCACTTT. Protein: CASRDRVIGSPLHF.

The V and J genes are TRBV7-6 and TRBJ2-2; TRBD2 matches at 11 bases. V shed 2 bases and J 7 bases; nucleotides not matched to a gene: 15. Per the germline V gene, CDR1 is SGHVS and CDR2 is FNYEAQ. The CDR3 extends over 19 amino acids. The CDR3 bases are TGTGCCAGCAGCTTAAGACCTCTAGCGGGAGGAGGGAAGATCGGGGAGCTGTTTTTT. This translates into CASSLRPLAGGGKIGELFF.

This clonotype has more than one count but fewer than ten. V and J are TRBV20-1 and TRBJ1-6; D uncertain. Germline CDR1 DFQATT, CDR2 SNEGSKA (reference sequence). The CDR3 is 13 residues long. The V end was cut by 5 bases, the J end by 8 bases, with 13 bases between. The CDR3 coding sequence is TGCAGTGCTGACCAACTCACTTATTCACCCCTCCACTTT. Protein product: CSADQLTYSPLHF.

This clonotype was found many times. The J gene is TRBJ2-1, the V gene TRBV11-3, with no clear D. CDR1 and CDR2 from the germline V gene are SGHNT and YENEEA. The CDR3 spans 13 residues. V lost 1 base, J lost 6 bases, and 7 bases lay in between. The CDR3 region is CASSLGASNEQFF. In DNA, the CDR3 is TGTGCCAGCAGCTTAGGGGCCAGCAATGAGCAGTTCTTC.

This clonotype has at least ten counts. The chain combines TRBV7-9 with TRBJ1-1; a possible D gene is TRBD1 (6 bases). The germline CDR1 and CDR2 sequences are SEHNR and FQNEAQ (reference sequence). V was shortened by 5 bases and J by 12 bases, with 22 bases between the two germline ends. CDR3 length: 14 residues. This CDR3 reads CASSPPSQGGATFF. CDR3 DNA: TGTGCCAGCAGCCCCCCGTCACAGGGAGGGGCAACTTTCTTT.